This passage covers 27 T cell receptor beta chains from one sample sequenced in a study of T cell responses to AZD1222 COVID-19 vaccine. Libraries were prepared by immunoSEQ multiplex PCR; TCRdb keeps only in-frame clonotypes and omits some of them. The sample comprises some 170,000 clones, more than 90% of which are singletons, and about 3% rests with the top ten. The source was peripheral blood, collected on day 0 of AZD1222 vaccination. The source of these receptors is an adult in good health.

This sequence joins TRBV12-3 or TRBV12-4 and TRBJ2-3; no reliable D call. The CDR3 is 12 residues long. V was clipped by 7 bases and J by 4 bases, with 9 bases between them. The CDR3 spells CASTSGSDTQYF. The DNA for the CDR3 is TGTGCCAGCACCTCAGGTTCAGATACGCAGTATTTT.

The J gene is TRBJ2-1, the V gene TRBV2, with 10 bases fitting TRBD2. Losses at the gene ends were 3 bases for V and 0 bases for J; bases not matched to a gene: 5. The CDR3 extends over 17 amino acids. The germline V gene has CDR1 SNHLY and CDR2 FYNNEI. In DNA form, the CDR3 reads TGTGCCAGCAGTGACCTCGGACTAGCGGACTCCTACAATGAGCAGTTCTTC. It specifies CASSDLGLADSYNEQFF.

The rearrangement joins TRBV5-1 to TRBJ1-1; D may be TRBD1 (6 bases). V lost 0 bases and J 6 bases, leaving 15 bases between the germline ends. Germline-derived CDR1 and CDR2 are SGHRS and YFSETQ. The CDR3 totals 15 residues. CDR3 protein: CASSLGPDRGSEAFF. CDR3 in DNA: TGCGCCAGCAGCTTGGGACCGGACAGAGGCTCTGAAGCTTTCTTT.

The chain is built from TRBV5-6 and TRBJ2-4; TRBD2 aligns across 11 bases. V shed 4 bases, J shed 6 bases, and the junction held 3 bases outside the gene matches. CDR1 and CDR2 from the germline V gene are SGHDT and YYEEEE. The CDR3 runs 14 residues. The DNA of the CDR3 is TGTGCCAGCAGCATTAGCGGGAGGGGAAACATTCAGTACTTC. Protein: CASSISGRGNIQYF.

The CDR3 DNA reads TGTGCCAGCAGCTTGTATAGGGGACACGCAACTAATGAAAAACTGTTTTTT. Residues: CASSLYRGHATNEKLFF. The chain links TRBV5-6 to TRBJ1-4, with a tentative D call TRBD1 (6 bases). Trimming left V 1 base short and J 0 bases short, with 13 bases between. Per the germline V gene, CDR1 is SGHDT and CDR2 is YYEEEE. The length of the CDR3 is 17 residues. Supplemented by reference TRBV5-6 and TRBJ1-4, the full variable domain reads DAGVTQSPTHLIKTRGQQVTLRCSPKSGHDTVSWYQQALGQGPQFIFQYYEEEERQRGNFPDRFSGHQFPNYSSELNVNALLLGDSALYLCASSLYRGHATNEKLFFGSGTQLSVL.

This clone was seen only once. CDR3 amino acids: CASSFKSTSANTGELFF. CDR3 coding DNA: TGCGCCAGCAGTTTCAAATCGACTAGCGCGAACACCGGGGAGCTGTTTTTT. The rearrangement uses TRBV4-1 and TRBJ2-2; 8 positions match TRBD2. J was trimmed by 0 bases and V by 6 bases; bases with no gene match: 9. Per the germline V gene, CDR1 is MGHRA and CDR2 is YSYEKL. The CDR3 has 17 amino acids.

The chain has TRBV2 and TRBJ1-4, with D perhaps matching TRBD1 (6 bases). This CDR3 has 13 residues. Trimming pared 8 bases from V and 8 bases from J, leaving 15 bases between. Per germline, CDR1 SNHLY and CDR2 FYNNEI. CDR3 bases: TGTGCCAGCGGGGGGGCGGCACGCGAAAAACTGTTTTTT. Protein: CASGGAAREKLFF.

The chain couples TRBV19 to TRBJ1-1; TRBD1 matches at 9 bases. With V trimmed by 7 bases and J by 5 bases, 14 bases remained unmatched. Germline V lookup: CDR1 LNHDA, CDR2 SQIVND (reference sequence). The CDR3 covers 16 residues. As DNA, the CDR3 is TGTGCCAGTACGACGACAGGGGGTTTTTCGGGGACTGAAGCTTTCTTT. It codes for CASTTTGGFSGTEAFF.

The chain recombines TRBV25-1 with TRBJ2-4; D gene ambiguous. Germline V lookup: CDR1 MGHDK, CDR2 SYGVNS. Between the trimmed V and J ends, which lost 6 bases and 9 bases, there was a span of 12 bases. CDR3 size: 12 residues. CDR3 bases: TGTGCCAGCAGGCTTGCGTTCGGCATTCAGTACTTC. Translating it yields CASRLAFGIQYF.

CDR3 sequence: CASSSLIRKPSGNTIYF. Here the CDR3 DNA reads TGTGCCAGCAGCTCTTTAATCAGGAAACCCTCAGGAAACACCATATATTTT. V gene TRBV11-2 combines with J gene TRBJ1-3; D gene uncertain. V was cut by 4 bases and J by 4 bases, with 20 bases left in between. The CDR3 loop spans 17 amino acids. CDR1 and CDR2 (germline): SGHAT, FQNNGV.

This clone was observed once. The chain combines TRBV9 with TRBJ2-3; the D is unclear. The CDR3 is made up of 15 amino acids. Between the trimmed V and J ends, which lost 0 bases and 10 bases, there was a span of 18 bases. Germline CDR1 reads SGDLS; CDR2 reads YYNGEE. In nucleotides, the CDR3 is TGTGCCAGCAGCGTAGATGAACTGGGGTCAGGTGCGCAGTATTTT. Translated: CASSVDELGSGAQYF. The entire variable domain, with the rest obtained from reference TRBV9 and TRBJ2-3, is as follows: DSGVTQTPKHLITATGQRVTLRCSPRSGDLSVYWYQQSLDQGLQFLIQYYNGEERAKGNILERFSAQQFPDLHSELNLSSLELGDSALYFCASSVDELGSGAQYFGPGTRLTVL.

V gene TRBV20-1 combines with J gene TRBJ1-5; the match to TRBD1 covers 11 bases. With 3 bases clipped from V and 7 bases from J, the junction kept 8 bases outside the gene matches. CDR3 length: 15 residues. Germline V gives CDR1 DFQATT, CDR2 SNEGSKA (reference sequence). CDR3 amino acids: CSASEGQGAYQPQHF. The CDR3 DNA sequence: TGCAGTGCTAGTGAAGGACAGGGGGCGTACCAGCCCCAGCATTTT.

The chain couples TRBV5-1 to TRBJ2-1, with TRBD1 identical over 7 bases. The CDR3 is 15 amino acids. Germline loops: CDR1 SGHRS, CDR2 YFSETQ. Germline trimming cut 2 bases from V and 1 base from J; bases unmatched to any gene: 3. CDR3 sequence (DNA): TGCGCCAGCAGCTTTTACAGGGGATCCTACAATGAGCAGTTCTTC. Translating gives CASSFYRGSYNEQFF. Filled out from reference TRBV5-1 and TRBJ2-1, the complete variable domain reads KAGVTQTPRYLIKTRGQQVTLSCSPISGHRSVSWYQQTPGQGLQFLFEYFSETQRNKGNFPGRFSGRQFSNSRSEMNVSTLELGDSALYLCASSFYRGSYNEQFFGPGTRLTVL.

The V call is TRBV6-1, the J call TRBJ2-7; 10 bases are shared with TRBD1. Germline V gene lookup returns CDR1 MNHNS and CDR2 SASEGT. The ends lost 3 bases at V and 4 bases at J; junction bases unmatched: 3. This CDR3 is built from 14 residues. CDR3 protein: CASSEGQGRYEQYF. In DNA, the CDR3 is TGTGCCAGCAGTGAGGGACAGGGGAGGTACGAGCAGTACTTC.

The rearrangement links TRBV19 to TRBJ1-2, with D maybe TRBD1 (5 bases). The CDR3 spans 15 residues. The ends were cut back, 5 bases at V and 1 base at J, with 14 bases in the middle. Germline CDR1 LNHDA, CDR2 SQIVND (reference sequence). CDR3 sequence (DNA): TGTGCCAGTAGTTGGTCCCTCCAGGGTAACTATGGCTACACCTTC. It is translated as CASSWSLQGNYGYTF.

CDR3 residues: CAWSVGVSVRGTQYF. CDR3 DNA sequence: TGTGCCTGGAGTGTGGGGGTCTCCGTAAGGGGTACGCAGTATTTT. The gene calls are TRBV30 and TRBJ2-3; perhaps D is TRBD1 or TRBD2 (5 bases each). CDR1 and CDR2 from the germline V gene are GTSNPN and SVGIG (reference sequence). The CDR3 has 15 residues. Deletions cut 0 bases from V and 8 bases from J, with 18 bases between.

The chain joins TRBV18 to TRBJ2-7, with 8 bases matching TRBD2. The CDR3 totals 15 residues. The V gene end was trimmed by 2 bases and the J gene end by 4 bases; junction bases not matched to a gene: 7. Germline CDR1 KGHSH, CDR2 LQKENI. CDR3 sequence reads: CASSPSGGLGYEQYF. The DNA for the CDR3 is TGTGCCAGCTCACCATCGGGGGGGCTCGGATACGAGCAGTACTTC. The full variable domain, rest sourced from reference TRBV18 and TRBJ2-7, is NAGVMQNPRHLVRRRGQEARLRCSPMKGHSHVYWYRQLPEEGLKFMVYLQKENIIDESGMPKERFSAEFPKEGPSILRIQQVVRGDSAAYFCASSPSGGLGYEQYFGPGTRLTVT.

V is TRBV7-9 and J is TRBJ2-7; 9 bases match TRBD1. The CDR3 is 16 amino acids. V was clipped by 4 bases and J by 4 bases; unmatched bases: 11. CDR1 and CDR2 (germline): SEHNR, FQNEAQ (reference sequence). CDR3 sequence (DNA): TGTGCCAGCAGCTCAGACTTGGGACAGGGACTTTACGAGCAGTACTTC. This encodes CASSSDLGQGLYEQYF.

J is TRBJ2-7 and V is TRBV6-2 or TRBV6-3; 8 bases are a match to TRBD2. Germline V lookup: CDR1 MNHEY, CDR2 SVGEGT. J was trimmed by 3 bases and V by 5 bases; bases with no gene match: 9. The CDR3 consists of 15 residues. Here the CDR3 DNA reads TGTGCCAGCAGTATAGGTCTCGGGGGGGGCTACGAGCAGTACTTC. Translating it yields CASSIGLGGGYEQYF.

This clone was seen just once. V is TRBV11-1 and J is TRBJ1-1; 10 bases fit TRBD1. Per the germline V gene, CDR1 is SGHAT and CDR2 is FQDESV (reference sequence). The J segment lost 4 bases and the V segment lost 6 bases, leaving 5 bases of the junction unmatched. This CDR3 comprises 14 residues. CDR3 in amino acids: CASREGQGSTEAFF. The CDR3 nucleotides are TGTGCCAGCAGGGAGGGACAGGGGAGCACTGAAGCTTTCTTT. The full variable domain, its missing parts supplied by reference TRBV11-1 and TRBJ1-1, is EAEVAQSPRYKITEKSQAVAFWCDPISGHATLYWYRQILGQGPELLVQFQDESVVDDSQLPKDRFSAERLKGVDSTLKIQPAELGDSAMYLCASREGQGSTEAFFGQGTRLTVV.

This clone showed up just once. The chain is built from TRBV4-1 and TRBJ2-7, with 14 bases identical to TRBD2. Germline assignment: CDR1 MGHRA and CDR2 YSYEKL. After removal of 0 bases from V and 4 bases from J, the junction contained 8 bases not matched to a gene. The CDR3 extends over 18 amino acids. This CDR3 reads CASSQDMGTSGSWYEQYF. The CDR3 nucleotides read TGCGCCAGCAGCCAAGATATGGGGACTAGCGGGAGTTGGTACGAGCAGTACTTC.

The CDR3 sequence is CASSHVGGRYTF. Here the CDR3 DNA reads TGTGCCAGCAGCCATGTGGGGGGGCGCTACACCTTC. V gene TRBV11-2 combines with J gene TRBJ1-2; TRBD1 is a possible D gene (6 bases). With 5 bases removed from V and 9 bases from J, the gap between germline ends came to 13 bases. The CDR3 length is 12 residues. Germline V gene sequence: CDR1 SGHAT, CDR2 FQNNGV.

This chain joins TRBV19 and TRBJ2-7; 12 bases match TRBD1. Looked up from germline, CDR1 is LNHDA and CDR2 is SQIVND (reference sequence). The CDR3 extends over 14 amino acids. V was pared by 7 bases and J by 6 bases, with 7 bases of the junction left unmatched. The CDR3 coding sequence is TGTGCCAGTATTGACGCGGGACAGGGGGCCGAGCAGTACTTC. It yields the protein CASIDAGQGAEQYF.

The V call is TRBV13, the J call TRBJ1-4; weak D call: TRBD1 (6 bases). Between the trimmed V and J ends, which lost 4 bases and 7 bases, there was a span of 16 bases. Germline values: CDR1 PRHDT, CDR2 FYEKMQ (reference sequence). This CDR3 is built from 15 residues. The chain's CDR3 is CASSYRMAGVEKLFF. CDR3 bases: TGTGCCAGCAGCTACAGGATGGCAGGGGTTGAAAAACTGTTTTTT.

Here the CDR3 reads CASSISGRVVMNTEAFF. For the CDR3, the DNA is TGTGCCAGTAGTATATCGGGCCGGGTCGTGATGAACACTGAAGCTTTCTTT. The chain employs TRBV19 and TRBJ1-1; D not resolved. Germline assignment: CDR1 LNHDA and CDR2 SQIVND (reference sequence). CDR3 size: 17 residues. V was shortened by 2 bases and J by 0 bases, with 16 bases between the two germline ends.

The rearrangement uses TRBV7-6 and TRBJ2-3; 8 bases agree with TRBD1. The CDR3 is 16 amino acids. Trimming took 5 bases from V and 1 from J; bases not matched to a gene: 8. Germline lookup yields CDR1 SGHVS and CDR2 FNYEAQ. CDR3 coding DNA: TGTGCCAGCAGCGCCGCAGGGGGCGCGGGCACAGATACGCAGTATTTT. Its protein product is CASSAAGGAGTDTQYF.

V gene TRBV5-5 combines with J gene TRBJ2-1; 7 nucleotides align to TRBD2. The CDR3 is 16 residues long. V gave up 0 bases and J gave up 1 base; unmatched junction bases: 4. Germline values: CDR1 SGHKS, CDR2 YYEKEE (reference sequence). Written as DNA, the CDR3 is TGTGCCAGCAGCTTGGATTGGGACTATTCCTACAATGAGCAGTTCTTC. This codes for CASSLDWDYSYNEQFF. The whole variable domain, filled in from reference TRBV5-5 and TRBJ2-1, reads DAGVTQSPTHLIKTRGQQVTLRCSPISGHKSVSWYQQVLGQGPQFIFQYYEKEERGRGNFPDRFSARQFPNYSSELNVNALLLGDSALYLCASSLDWDYSYNEQFFGPGTRLTVL.